The rows below give T cell receptor beta chains drawn from one sample of a study of T cell changes during pregnancy in multiple sclerosis. Some clones are missing from TCRdb's copy, which holds only in-frame ones; the method was immunoSEQ multiplex PCR. The sample yields 25,000 to 35,000 clones, about nine tenths seen once. The material was CD8+ T cells from peripheral blood mononuclear cells, obtained in the second trimester of pregnancy. The receptors were gathered from a female donor with multiple sclerosis, enrolled in a pregnancy study. Each CDR3 is given with its conserved first and last residue. The D gene is left open where the match is weak. Not every row has a clone size; where given, it reads once, few, many or a size class.

.	TRBV4-3	TRBJ2-7	.	CASSQDTAGLSYEQYF	TGCGCCAGCAGCCAAGATACAGCAGGGCTGTCCTACGAGCAGTACTTC
.	TRBV28	TRBJ2-1	.	CASALLPNGNEQFF	TGTGCCAGCGCCCTTCTGCCCAACGGGAATGAGCAGTTCTTC
.	TRBV18	TRBJ1-2	TRBD1	CASSPTTGTNYGYTF	TGTGCCAGCTCACCGACGACAGGGACTAACTATGGCTACACCTTC
.	TRBV29-1	TRBJ2-1	TRBD2	CSLRGLAGNEQFF	TGCAGCTTGCGGGGACTAGCGGGAAATGAGCAGTTCTTC
.	TRBV7-3	TRBJ2-2	.	CASSLDSGANTGELFF	TGTGCCAGCAGCTTAGATAGCGGAGCGAACACCGGGGAGCTGTTTTTT
.	TRBV7-9	TRBJ2-3	TRBD2	CASRGSAGVETDTQYF	TGTGCCAGCAGAGGCTCCGCGGGAGTCGAGACAGATACGCAGTATTTT
once	TRBV6-4	TRBJ1-2	.	CASSDWVFILRGEVYGYTF	TGTGCCAGCAGTGACTGGGTCTTTATTCTTCGGGGGGAGGTCTATGGCTACACCTTC
.	TRBV28	TRBJ2-5	.	CASTPVDQETQYF	TGTGCCAGCACCCCGGTGGACCAAGAGACCCAGTACTTC
.	TRBV11-3	TRBJ2-1	.	CASSPRGQDTYNEQFF	TGTGCCAGCAGCCCCCGAGGTCAGGACACCTACAATGAGCAGTTCTTC
.	TRBV12-5	TRBJ1-1	.	CASAQGVTEAFF	TGTGCTAGTGCCCAAGGGGTGACTGAAGCTTTCTTT
.	TRBV4-3	TRBJ1-1	.	CASSQLWAGDTEAFF	TGCGCCAGCAGCCAGCTCTGGGCGGGTGACACTGAAGCTTTCTTT
.	TRBV7-2	TRBJ2-3	TRBD1	CASSLFRDRGTDTQYF	TGTGCCAGCAGCCTTTTCCGGGACAGGGGAACAGATACGCAGTATTTT
.	TRBV5-6	TRBJ2-7	TRBD1	CASSLATGLHSYEQYF	TGTGCCAGCAGCTTGGCGACAGGGTTGCACTCCTACGAGCAGTACTTC
.	TRBV18	TRBJ2-1	.	CASSPNTRILEQFF	TGTGCCAGCTCGCCCAACACTAGAATTCTTGAGCAGTTCTTC
few	TRBV29-1	TRBJ2-2	TRBD1	CSAWGQGPGELFF	TGCAGCGCGTGGGGACAGGGCCCCGGGGAGCTGTTTTTT
.	TRBV5-1	TRBJ2-7	.	CASSLGRQVSYEQYF	TGCGCCAGCAGCTTGGGACGACAGGTCTCCTACGAGCAGTACTTC
.	TRBV9	TRBJ2-1	.	CASSVGGEDNEQFF	TGTGCCAGCAGCGTAGGAGGTGAGGACAATGAGCAGTTCTTC
once	TRBV4-3	TRBJ1-4	TRBD1	CASSHAGTGHNEKLFF	TGCGCCAGCAGCCACGCCGGGACAGGACATAATGAAAAACTGTTTTTT
.	TRBV4-2	TRBJ2-3	.	CASSQINWAPSQDTQYF	TGTGCCAGCAGCCAGATCAACTGGGCGCCTTCGCAAGATACGCAGTATTTT
.	TRBV6-1	TRBJ1-6	.	CASSDLQGNSPLHF	TGTGCCAGCAGTGATCTACAGGGAAATTCACCCCTCCACTTT
.	TRBV5-6	TRBJ2-1	TRBD2	CASSLESGSGHEQFF	TGTGCCAGCAGCTTGGAGAGCGGGAGTGGGCATGAGCAGTTCTTC
.	TRBV27	TRBJ1-2	TRBD1	CASSPGTGIGGYTF	TGTGCCAGCAGCCCCGGGACAGGGATAGGTGGCTACACCTTC
.	TRBV4-1	TRBJ2-5	TRBD2	CASSPGLAGQETQYF	TGCGCCAGCAGCCCTGGACTAGCGGGACAAGAGACCCAGTACTTC
.	TRBV11-1	TRBJ1-3	.	CASSLADPRDGNTIYF	TGTGCCAGCAGCTTAGCAGATCCCCGGGATGGAAACACCATATATTTT
.	TRBV19	TRBJ2-1	.	CASSSPSQDEQFF	TGTGCCAGTAGTAGCCCTTCGCAGGATGAGCAGTTCTTC
.	TRBV4-1	TRBJ1-1	.	CASSQDRGGISEAFF	TGCGCCAGCAGCCAAGATCGGGGGGGGATCTCTGAAGCTTTCTTT
once	TRBV2	TRBJ1-2	.	CATAEGVAINYGYTF	TGTGCCACCGCAGAGGGAGTCGCGATTAACTATGGCTACACCTTC
.	TRBV28	TRBJ1-2	.	CASSTRGWEVYYGYTF	TGTGCCAGCAGTACGCGGGGCTGGGAGGTTTACTATGGCTACACCTTC
.	TRBV27	TRBJ2-7	.	CASSPLTRTGHEQYF	TGTGCCAGCAGTCCGCTGACTAGGACTGGGCACGAGCAGTACTTC
.	TRBV9	TRBJ2-1	TRBD1	CASSEIPFGTGGNEQFF	TGTGCCAGCAGTGAGATTCCGTTCGGGACAGGGGGGAATGAGCAGTTCTTC
.	TRBV27	TRBJ2-5	.	CASSSLTFEHGAQYF	TGTGCCAGCAGTTCCTTAACTTTCGAGCACGGGGCCCAGTACTTC
.	TRBV11-2	TRBJ1-5	.	CASSSGLVNQPQHF	TGTGCCAGCAGCTCAGGACTGGTGAATCAGCCCCAGCATTTT
.	TRBV6-5	TRBJ2-5	TRBD1	CASSLTGGAGQETQYF	TGTGCCAGCAGTTTAACAGGGGGCGCGGGCCAAGAGACCCAGTACTTC
.	TRBV19	TRBJ2-1	TRBD2	CASSIDSGSPYNEQFF	TGTGCCAGTAGTATAGATAGCGGGAGCCCCTACAATGAGCAGTTCTTC
.	TRBV7-8	TRBJ2-7	.	CASSTLSGVGDF	TGTGCCAGCAGCACTTTATCAGGGGTCGGGGACTTC